This TCR beta chain emerged from a study of radiotherapy plus CTLA-4 blockade in lung cancer. At the level of the study: For 18% of patients, objective responses occurred, and around 31% had disease control.

About this clone: Antigen unknown.

The protocol was immunoSEQ multiplex PCR, while the TCRdb copy is restricted to in-frame clones and leaves out a portion. The data contain around 80,000 clones, about 80% of them singletons. CTLA-4 blockade with ipilimumab, together with focal radiation, was given to patients with chemo-refractory metastatic non-small-cell lung cancer. The study's findings and limits: Interferon-beta and early blood T cell clone dynamics reportedly predicted response best. Radiotherapy with ipilimumab was followed by blood expansion of tumor-derived clones.

Sequences were derived from peripheral blood, sampled from a patient treated with radiotherapy plus ipilimumab. This TCR was recovered from a human donor with non-small cell lung cancer who had stable disease on radiotherapy plus ipilimumab.

The CDR3 is CASTKRPREGRPDTQYF. The CDR3 bases are TGTGCCAGCACCAAGCGGCCCCGGGAGGGCCGACCAGATACGCAGTATTTT. This sequence joins TRBV7-2 and TRBJ2-3, with TRBD2 identical over 8 bases. V lost 7 bases and J lost 4; bases outside the gene matches: 16. The length of the CDR3 is 17 residues. CDR1 and CDR2 (germline): SGHTA, FQGNSA.